What follows are 26 T cell receptor beta chains derived from one specimen sequenced in a study of identifying expanded T cells in peripheral blood. Assay: immunoSEQ multiplex PCR; the TCRdb copy retains only in-frame clones and omits some. Of more than 80,000 clones listed, 88% are singletons. The sequencing input was blood. All receptors derive from a person aged 18-70 years in good health.

This chain connects TRBV28 to TRBJ2-7; D is ambiguous. CDR3 length equals 15 residues. Germline CDR1 is MDHEN and CDR2 is SYDVKM. Trimming pared 6 bases from V and 2 bases from J, leaving 17 bases between. The CDR3 region has the DNA TGTGCCAGCAGCCTACAATATGAAATTCCCTACGAGCAGTACTTC. Its translation: CASSLQYEIPYEQYF.

The chain combines TRBV5-4 with TRBJ2-7, with 10 bases lining up with TRBD2. The CDR3 sequence is 14 residues long. Germline CDR1 is SGHNT and CDR2 is YYREEE (reference sequence). V lost 3 bases, J lost 4 bases, and 4 bases stayed unmatched. The CDR3 DNA sequence: TGTGCCAGCAGCTCCCCTAGCGGGAGTTACGAGCAGTACTTC. Protein product: CASSSPSGSYEQYF.

V and J are TRBV6-5 and TRBJ2-7; D may match TRBD1 or TRBD2 (6 bases each). CDR3 size: 16 residues. Per the germline V gene, CDR1 is MNHEY and CDR2 is SVGAGI. V was shortened by 2 bases and J by 2 bases, with 16 bases between the two germline ends. The CDR3 spells CASSYRRPEGAYEQYF. The CDR3 coding sequence is TGTGCCAGCAGTTACCGGCGTCCGGAGGGGGCCTACGAGCAGTACTTC.

This chain joins TRBV19 and TRBJ2-7; 9 bases fit TRBD1. This CDR3 is 15 amino acids long. The ends lost 5 bases at V and 0 bases at J; junction bases unmatched: 5. Looked up from germline, CDR1 is LNHDA and CDR2 is SQIVND (reference sequence). CDR3 loop: CASSSTGGASYEQYF. The DNA of the CDR3 is TGTGCCAGTAGTTCTACAGGGGGCGCCTCCTACGAGCAGTACTTC.

V usage is TRBV19 and J usage is TRBJ2-4; D gene ambiguous. The germline V and J ends were trimmed by 5 bases and 6 bases, with 14 bases remaining between them. Per germline, CDR1 LNHDA and CDR2 SQIVND (reference sequence). This CDR3 comprises 14 residues. As DNA, the CDR3 is TGTGCCAGTAGTGTGTCCGCGGCTGGAAACATTCAGTACTTC. This translates into CASSVSAAGNIQYF.

The chain joins TRBV7-9 to TRBJ2-5; maybe TRBD1 (6 bases). In germline, CDR1 is SEHNR, CDR2 FQNEAQ (reference sequence). This CDR3 is 12 amino acids long. The germline V and J ends were trimmed by 3 bases and 5 bases, with 7 bases remaining between them. CDR3 coding DNA: TGTGCCAGCAGCTTCCAGGGGGAGACCCAGTACTTC. It yields the protein CASSFQGETQYF.

Only one count was recorded for this clone. This chain connects TRBV6-4 to TRBJ2-3; 8 bases align to TRBD2. V shed 2 bases and J 3 bases; nucleotides not matched to a gene: 4. CDR1 MRHNA and CDR2 SNTAGT come from the germline V gene. This CDR3 spans 15 amino acids. CDR3 DNA: TGTGCCAGCAGTGACGGGCGGGGGGAGACAGATACGCAGTATTTT. Its protein product is CASSDGRGETDTQYF.

The chain combines TRBV28 with TRBJ1-6, with D possibly TRBD1 on 5 matching bases. The CDR3 loop spans 17 amino acids. The germline V and J ends were trimmed by 4 bases and 0 bases, with 13 bases remaining between them. Germline V gene lookup returns CDR1 MDHEN and CDR2 SYDVKM. CDR3 nucleotides: TGTGCCAGCAGTTCGTCGGGGCTTAGCTCCTATAATTCACCCCTCCACTTT. Translated, it gives CASSSSGLSSYNSPLHF.

The rearrangement uses TRBV21-1 and TRBJ2-7; the table's TRBD2 call for D was not verified on the DNA. TRBV21-1 is classified as a pseudogene. CDR3 length: 12 amino acids. The CDR3: CASSIEADEQYF. In nucleotides, the CDR3 is TGTGCCAGCAGCATCGAGGCGGACGAGCAGTACTTC.

V and J are TRBV4-1 and TRBJ1-2; D gene uncertain. CDR1 MGHRA and CDR2 YSYEKL come from the germline V gene. The CDR3 is 12 amino acids. V was cut by 3 bases and J by 2 bases, with 4 bases left in between. The CDR3 DNA follows: TGCGCCAGCAGCCAGGGGAACTATGGCTACACCTTC. Protein: CASSQGNYGYTF.

This clone was seen a single time. The chain combines TRBV6-5 with TRBJ2-7; 7 bases are shared with TRBD1. This CDR3 region has 14 residues. Trimming took 0 bases from V and 7 from J; bases not matched to a gene: 6. Germline V gene data show CDR1 as MNHEY and CDR2 as SVGAGI. As DNA, the CDR3 is TGTGCCAGCAGTTACTCGAAGACAGGGAATGAGCAGTACTTC. Translation gives CASSYSKTGNEQYF.

The chain employs TRBV2 and TRBJ1-6; D uncertain. The CDR3 has 16 amino acids. V was pared by 6 bases and J by 0 bases, with 12 bases between. The germline gives CDR1 SNHLY, CDR2 FYNNEI. CDR3 in DNA: TGTGCCAGCAGAGGTCGGCAGAGCTCCTATAATTCACCCCTCCACTTT. Translating gives CASRGRQSSYNSPLHF. Together with reference TRBV2 and TRBJ1-6, the CDR3 gives the full variable domain: EPEVTQTPSHQVTQMGQEVILRCVPISNHLYFYWYRQILGQKVEFLVSFYNNEISEKSEIFDDQFSVERPDGSNFTLKIRSTKLEDSAMYFCASRGRQSSYNSPLHFGNGTRLTVT.

This rearrangement joins TRBV28 to TRBJ2-3, with 9 nucleotides matching TRBD2. This CDR3 spans 17 amino acids. The junction had 14 bases not matched to a gene; V was cut back by 5 bases and J by 5 bases. Germline V gives CDR1 MDHEN, CDR2 SYDVKM. The CDR3 is CASSPQSSGVGGDTQYF. CDR3 DNA sequence: TGTGCCAGCAGTCCCCAGTCTAGCGGGGTTGGGGGAGATACGCAGTATTTT. The complete variable domain, with remaining parts taken from reference TRBV28 and TRBJ2-3, reads DVKVTQSSRYLVKRTGEKVFLECVQDMDHENMFWYRQDPGLGLRLIYFSYDVKMKEKGDIPEGYSVSREKKERFSLILESASTNQTSMYLCASSPQSSGVGGDTQYFGPGTRLTVL.

The chain couples TRBV9 to TRBJ1-3; weak D call: TRBD1 (6 bases). The CDR3 sequence is 14 residues long. V lost 0 bases and J 3 bases, leaving 7 bases between the germline ends. The germline V gene encodes CDR1 SGDLS and CDR2 YYNGEE. The CDR3 loop is CASSVAGVGNTIYF. The CDR3 bases are TGTGCCAGCAGCGTAGCAGGGGTTGGAAACACCATATATTTT.

The J gene is TRBJ1-1, the V gene TRBV6-1; D gene uncertain. The V and J ends lost 5 bases and 4 bases respectively, with 14 bases between them. The CDR3 spans 14 residues. The V gene's germline CDR1 is MNHNS and CDR2 SASEGT. The CDR3 region is CASSYGSEGTEAFF. In DNA form, the CDR3 reads TGTGCCAGCAGTTATGGGTCAGAAGGCACTGAAGCTTTCTTT.

CDR3 bases: TGTGCCAGCAGTTACCGGGGAGTTAACACTGAAGCTTTCTTT. Its protein is CASSYRGVNTEAFF. The chain couples TRBV6-5 to TRBJ1-1; D remains unclear. The ends were cut back, 2 bases at V and 2 bases at J, with 9 bases in the middle. Germline-derived CDR1 and CDR2 are MNHEY and SVGAGI. This CDR3 has 14 residues.

The gene calls are TRBV5-1 and TRBJ1-4, with 7 bases fitting TRBD1. The CDR3 spans 16 residues. The V and J ends lost 4 bases and 0 bases, in that order; junction bases with no gene match: 6. The germline CDR1 and CDR2 sequences are SGHRS and YFSETQ. This CDR3 reads CASSPDRSATNEKLFF. DNA of the CDR3: TGCGCCAGCAGCCCGGACAGGTCGGCAACTAATGAAAAACTGTTTTTT. Variable domain in full (rest from reference TRBV5-1 and TRBJ1-4): KAGVTQTPRYLIKTRGQQVTLSCSPISGHRSVSWYQQTPGQGLQFLFEYFSETQRNKGNFPGRFSGRQFSNSRSEMNVSTLELGDSALYLCASSPDRSATNEKLFFGSGTQLSVL.

The chain carries TRBV5-1 and TRBJ1-4, with a weak D call TRBD1 (6 bases). CDR1 is SGHRS and CDR2 is YFSETQ in the germline V gene. The CDR3 length is 15 residues. Trimming removed 3 bases at V and 6 bases at J, with 15 bases between. Here the CDR3 reads CASSSSGTQDEKLFF. The DNA for the CDR3 is TGCGCCAGCAGCTCCTCCGGGACACAAGATGAAAAACTGTTTTTT.

The chain joins TRBV28 to TRBJ2-2, with 7 bases aligning to TRBD1. V dropped 6 bases and J dropped 3; count of bases not matched to a gene: 10. This CDR3 region has 16 residues. Germline V gene sequence: CDR1 MDHEN, CDR2 SYDVKM. The CDR3, as DNA: TGTGCCAGCAGCGAACCAGGGGGAAAGGACACCGGGGAGCTGTTTTTT. It translates to CASSEPGGKDTGELFF.

This chain connects TRBV30 to TRBJ1-6; unclear D gene. The CDR3 has 13 residues. Trimming pared 0 bases from V and 10 bases from J, leaving 10 bases between. Germline V lookup: CDR1 GTSNPN, CDR2 SVGIG (reference sequence). CDR3 coding DNA: TGTGCCTGGAGTGTACAGTCATACTCACCCCTCCACTTT. Translating it yields CAWSVQSYSPLHF.

The chain couples TRBV28 to TRBJ2-7; 10 bases line up with TRBD2. V lost 6 bases to trimming and J lost 1 base; unmatched junction nucleotides: 6. Looked up from germline, CDR1 is MDHEN and CDR2 is SYDVKM. There are 15 residues in the CDR3. CDR3 region: CASSPLAGFSYEQYF. Written as DNA, the CDR3 is TGTGCCAGCAGCCCACTAGCGGGGTTTTCCTACGAGCAGTACTTC.

This clone was picked up a small number of times. CDR3 sequence: CASSPLLGAQQFF. The CDR3 bases are TGTGCCAGCAGTCCCTTACTCGGCGCCCAGCAGTTCTTC. This chain joins TRBV9 and TRBJ2-1, with D hard to call. Germline CDR1 and CDR2: SGDLS and YYNGEE. V shed 5 bases and J shed 11 bases, with 17 bases lying between them. CDR3 length equals 13 residues.

V and J are TRBV29-1 and TRBJ1-4, with D tentatively TRBD1 (5 bases). Trimming removed 5 bases from V and 2 bases from J, with 15 bases in between. Germline-derived CDR1 and CDR2 are SQVTM and ANQGSEA. The CDR3 runs 15 residues. This CDR3 is CSVQGAGTTNEKLFF. In nucleotides, the CDR3 is TGCAGCGTTCAAGGGGCCGGGACGACTAATGAAAAACTGTTTTTT.

The CDR3 DNA is TGCGCCAGCAGCCAAGCTTTAGGGTCTGGGGCCAACGTCCTGACTTTC. Translation: CASSQALGSGANVLTF. The rearrangement uses TRBV4-3 and TRBJ2-6; D gene uncertain. This CDR3 region has 16 residues. Germline values: CDR1 LGHNA, CDR2 YSLEER. Trimming removed 1 base from V and 1 base from J, with 8 bases in between.

This clone was found once. V gene TRBV7-2 combines with J gene TRBJ2-7; unclear D gene. V lost 2 bases to trimming and J lost 3 bases, with 8 bases between them. Per the germline V gene, CDR1 is SGHTA and CDR2 is FQGNSA. The CDR3 consists of 13 residues. The CDR3 loop is CASSLNDGYEQYF. The CDR3 nucleotides are TGTGCCAGCAGCTTAAATGACGGCTACGAGCAGTACTTC.

The V and J genes are TRBV29-1 and TRBJ2-3, with 9 bases fitting TRBD2. Germline V gene sequence: CDR1 SQVTM, CDR2 ANQGSEA. The CDR3 covers 14 residues. Germline trimming cut 4 bases from V and 5 bases from J; bases unmatched to any gene: 7. DNA of the CDR3: TGCAGCGTTGCCCCAGCGGGAGGCCAAGATACGCAGTATTTT. Translating gives CSVAPAGGQDTQYF.